This TCR beta chain was sequenced in a study of blood T cell repertoires in COVID-19. For the study at large: Material from acute and convalescent COVID-19 was sourced from the United States, Italy and Spain.

Germline V gene lookup returns CDR1 LNHNV and CDR2 YYDKDF (reference sequence). This CDR3 comprises 15 residues. V dropped 1 base and J dropped 7; count of bases not matched to a gene: 3. Original processing methods: It was from reference gene primer amplification that nucleated cell counts were estimated. Only in-frame clones appear in the TCRdb table, and some are missing; sequencing was by immunoSEQ multiplex PCR. D and trimming come from the DNA, and the V and J calls and clone size come from that table. This table has 240,000 or so clones, 82% appearing once. Sequencing was carried out using peripheral blood. The clonotype originates from a woman between 18 and 30 years old with acute or convalescent COVID-19. The chain joins TRBV15 to TRBJ1-4; 10 bases align to TRBD1. Written as DNA, the CDR3 is TGTGCCACCAGCAGAGCCGGGACAGGGGCTGAAAAACTGTTTTTT. Residues: CATSRAGTGAEKLFF. The complete variable domain, with remaining parts taken from reference TRBV15 and TRBJ1-4, reads DAMVIQNPRYQVTQFGKPVTLSCSQTLNHNVMYWYQQKSSQAPKLLFHYYDKDFNNEADTPDNFQSRRPNTSFCFLDIRSPGLGDTAMYLCATSRAGTGAEKLFFGSGTQLSVL.